The sample holds one count of the clone carrying this T cell receptor (beta chain). The data were obtained in a study of blood T cell repertoires in COVID-19. As for the study in general: The analysed material was cDNA or gDNA that came from T cells, B-cell-depleted T cells, or PBMCs.

TCRdb's copy holds only in-frame clones and misses some; the assay was immunoSEQ multiplex PCR. The sample shows roughly 150,000 clones, about 87% of them seen only once. The V gene's germline CDR1 is SGDLS and CDR2 YYNGEE. The V end lost 7 bases, the J end lost 2 bases, and 13 bases lay between the germline ends. CDR3 length: 14 amino acids. The sequence derives from a woman older than 75 with COVID-19, enrolled during active disease. The sample comprised peripheral blood. The chain has TRBV9 and TRBJ2-4, with D possibly TRBD1 on 6 matching bases. Here the CDR3 DNA reads TGTGCCAGCCTGCCCCAGGGGCCCAAAAACATTCAGTACTTC. Translating it yields CASLPQGPKNIQYF.